This T cell receptor (beta chain) originates from a study of blood T cells in healthy people across ages. In the study overall: Capture via template switching afforded approximately one barcoded beta molecule per two T cells.

CDR1 is DFQATT and CDR2 is SNEGSKA in the germline V gene (reference sequence). The CDR3 runs to 13 residues. J lost 4 bases, V lost 5 bases, and 3 bases had no gene match. With a J-beta primer mix and a sample-barcoded 5' primer, a second PCR ran 7 to 11 cycles. TCRdb recomputed calls from the 5' RACE reads with MiXCR, one row per CDR3 protein. The sample holds some 700,000 distinct CDR3 sequences; approximately 21% are singletons and the top ten take around a fifth. Notes on the study in general: Naive CD4+ cell counts and diversity both ran higher in long-lived than in aged donors. PBMCs left unsorted prevented a conclusive naive versus antigen-experienced comparison. Getting older went along with TCR beta diversity per million T cells dropping roughly linearly.

This clonotype appeared many times. Its matching antigen is unknown. This chain links TRBV20-1 with TRBJ2-3, with 10 bases fitting TRBD2. This TCR came from a man aged 70 or older in good health. The sample comprised blood. CDR3 nucleotides: TGCAGTGCTGGCCTAGCGGGGGCAGATACGCAGTATTTT. Its translation is CSAGLAGADTQYF.